This T cell receptor beta chain came from a study of blood T cell repertoires in COVID-19. Study-level background: From T cells, B-cell-depleted T cells, or PBMCs came the material, which was cDNA or gDNA.

In this sample, this clone turned up once. Per the authors' pipeline: Quantification of nucleated cells was approximated via reference gene primer amplification. Sequencing was performed with immunoSEQ multiplex PCR; in TCRdb, only in-frame clones are kept and a portion is missing. V and J calls and clone size follow that table, whereas D and trimming were derived from the DNA. The data contain about 270,000 clones, approximately 88% of them singletons. V lost 0 bases to trimming and J lost 0 bases, with 15 bases between them. CDR1 LGHNT and CDR2 FRNRAP come from the germline V gene. The CDR3 loop spans 17 amino acids.

The source material was peripheral blood. The sequence derives from a human donor with COVID-19, enrolled during active disease. The donor label of this sample is uncertain. The chain combines TRBV12-5 with TRBJ2-7; D gene uncertain. This CDR3 is CASGLVGSSGFSYEQYF. CDR3 in DNA: TGTGCTAGTGGTTTGGTAGGATCCTCCGGGTTCTCCTACGAGCAGTACTTC.